This T cell receptor beta chain was obtained from a study of shared clonotypes between healthy human individuals. Clones were sequenced by immunoSEQ multiplex PCR, and TCRdb holds only the in-frame ones, with some missing. This sample yields a few hundred thousand clones, of which approximately 65% are seen a single time; 11% belongs to the top ten. The CDR3 length is 14 residues. CDR1 is SGDLS, CDR2 YYNGEE, per germline. V was clipped by 2 bases and J by 6 bases, with 12 bases between them. The origin of this receptor is a young man in good health. Material: memory CD4+ T cells sorted from blood. Subset: CD45RA-negative fraction. This rearrangement joins TRBV9 to TRBJ2-1; either TRBD1 or TRBD2 may supply D (5 bases each). The CDR3, as DNA: TGTGCCAGCAGCGTGGGTGGGACCGGCAATGAGCAGTTCTTC. Protein sequence: CASSVGGTGNEQFF.